Sequencing of this T cell receptor (beta chain) was carried out in a study of T cells in Graves' hyperthyroidism and ophthalmopathy. Whole-study results and caveats: Most expanded thyroid clonotypes above 0.001 also appeared in blood.

RNA transcripts were the template for amplifying TCR beta CDR3 regions. With the HTBI primer set, the TCR CDR3 went through a first round of RT-PCR. Using its own MiXCR run on the multiplex PCR reads, TCRdb lists one record per CDR3 protein. Of about 180,000 distinct CDR3 sequences in the sample, about 15% were seen once. In its sample, this clonotype was seen a few times. Its matching antigen is unknown. The CDR3 loop spans 14 amino acids. The germline CDR1 and CDR2 sequences are MGHRA and YSYEKL. Trimming removed 3 bases from V and 2 bases from J; junction bases left unmatched: 1. Diagnosis of hyperthyroidism was new in patients aged 18 to 65, and its duration was under 2 months.

The genes are TRBV4-1 and TRBJ1-5; 7 nucleotides agree with TRBD1. The sequenced sample was blood. The receptor was isolated from a woman between 45 and 65 years old with Graves' hyperthyroidism. The CDR3 DNA is TGCGCCAGCAGCCAGCAGGGGGGCAATCAGCCCCAGCATTTT. Amino acids: CASSQQGGNQPQHF.